This TCR beta chain was identified in a study of T cell repertoires in aging, cancer and after chemotherapy. Study in general: Six age groups, ranging from 30 or younger to 70 or older, included the donors. Clear clonal overlap appeared across healthy donor samples taken over several months to years.

Rearranged V-D-J TRB sequences were amplified with a mixed TRB-A/B primer pool. TCRdb passed the multiplex PCR reads through MiXCR, listing each CDR3 protein once. The sample carries some 10,000 distinct CDR3 sequences, approximately 38% recorded once. As concerns this clonotype: The antigen is undetermined.

TCR beta rearrangements were amplified from peripheral blood genomic DNA. Germline CDR1 and CDR2: SGHRS and YFSETQ. Trimming at V came to 4 bases and at J to 7 bases, leaving 11 bases not matched to a gene. The CDR3 is 14 residues long. Study-level results: In healthy donors, age-related TCR diversity loss mainly reflected lost richness.

Sequencing was performed on blood. This receptor was taken from a human donor in good health. The chain recombines TRBV5-1 with TRBJ2-7; TRBD2 matches 7 bases. CDR3 amino acids: CASSPRAGEQEQYF. The CDR3 DNA is TGCGCCAGCAGCCCCCGGGCGGGAGAACAAGAGCAGTACTTC.